This TCR beta chain was captured by sequencing in a study of T cells in Graves' hyperthyroidism and ophthalmopathy (dated by TCRdb to the late 2010s). About the full investigation: Peripheral blood was collected at initial diagnosis, before any treatment. TCR V-J signatures able to tell the groups apart were searched for in a discovery cohort of approximately 95 patients, of whom under 45 had Graves' ophthalmopathy and about 60 had stable Graves' hyperthyroidism. An independent validation cohort of about 19 hyperthyroidism patients and some 15 patients who later progressed to ophthalmopathy tested prospective prediction of ophthalmopathy. The 95 to 100 discovery patients were randomly divided into training and test sets at a 7:3 ratio. Thyroid tissue and blood T-cell repertoires from about six Graves' hyperthyroidism patients were also compared in the study. Following sampling, methimazole starting at 30 mg daily was given to hyperthyroidism patients, and high-dose intravenous methylprednisolone was given to ophthalmopathy patients. The paper reports TCR Vbeta CDR3 sequencing of some 140 peripheral blood samples: under 45 ophthalmopathy, fewer than 85 hyperthyroidism and around 17 progressor patients.

In its sample, this clonotype was seen many times. Its antigen target is currently unknown. It has no much larger one-base neighbor in the sample; base qualities were not kept. Graves' hyperthyroidism was defined as stable when no progression to ophthalmopathy occurred over 18 months of follow-up. The hyperthyroidism patients were between 18 and 65 years old and newly diagnosed, with a disease duration of less than 2 months. Exclusion was applied to patients with uncontrolled infections, other autoimmune diseases, pregnancy or lactation. Diagnoses were established on the basis of clinical symptoms, serum thyroxine and TRAb, thyroid ultrasound, and orbital computed tomography. PBMCs were separated from approximately 9.9 ml of fresh peripheral blood using Ficoll-Paque density gradient centrifugation. Total RNA was extracted using Trizol reagent, and RNA quality was assessed on an Agilent 2100 Bioanalyzer.

Taken from the germline V gene, the CDR1 and CDR2 loops are MDHEN and SYDVKM. The CDR3 goes from the cysteine to the phenylalanine over 17 residues. Of all the DNA, just the CDR3 is kept, 51 bases in frame from base 1. Trimming removed 3 bases from V and 0 bases from J; the gene matches leave 7 bases unexplained. Paper-wide results and their limitations: Most expanded thyroid clonotypes (frequency above 0.001) were also found in blood, which suggests that blood repertoires may mirror thyroid immune responses. A model built on a 13 V-J signature distinguished ophthalmopathy from stable hyperthyroidism, reaching 85% to 90% sensitivity and around 81% specificity in cross-validation and 80%/75% in testing. Sample size was not statistically predetermined, and blinding of investigators to group allocation was not performed. In validation, the model predicted progression to ophthalmopathy with around 71% sensitivity and roughly 72% specificity, a median of roughly seven months before onset.

TCR beta CDR3 regions were amplified from RNA transcripts. For the first round of RT-PCR on the TCR CDR3, the HTBI primer set was used together with the Qiagen OneStep RT-PCR kit. Libraries were constructed in a second round of multiplex PCR, after which size selection and purification were performed. Libraries were sequenced paired-end with 100 bp reads on an Illumina HiSeq2000. The source study handled its data this way. SOAPnuke was used to process the raw data, throwing out any read that contained adapters or uncalled bases, had a mean Phred below 15, or lacked an exact constant-primer or identifier match. High-quality paired reads were merged using COPE v1.2.5, and each unique nucleotide sequence was defined as a clonotype. Clonotypes were aligned to IMGT TRBV, TRBD and TRBJ reference segments using MiTCR v1.1. The analysis included only V-J combinations with a frequency above 0.0001, which together covered 98% to 99.2% of the repertoires. The TCS score was defined as the ratio of F50 (clonal expansion) to E x V (chaos), calculated using BLOSUM62-based TCRdist between CDR3 peptides within each V-J. Welch's t-statistics and random forest reduced around 510 V-J features to roughly 13, which were used in a naive Bayes classifier (R e1071). TCRdb took the public reads, trimmed them with fastp at Q25, ran MiXCR for clone calling and kept in-frame beta chains. CDR3 protein duplicates are merged, each entry listing the most common genes and DNA. TCRdb's processing, not the authors', yielded these V and J calls. The sample table lists around 200,000 distinct CDR3 sequences, approximately 20% of them with a count of one. The ten largest clones take up around 43% of the sample.

The sequence derives from a man between 40 and 49 years old with Graves' hyperthyroidism. The chain was built from TRBV28 and TRBJ1-4, and 7 junctional nucleotides match TRBD1. The sample was blood. The nucleotide sequence is TGTGCCAGCAGTTTCTCGGGACAGTTAACAACTAATGAAAAACTGTTTTTT. Translated, this gives CASSFSGQLTTNEKLFF.